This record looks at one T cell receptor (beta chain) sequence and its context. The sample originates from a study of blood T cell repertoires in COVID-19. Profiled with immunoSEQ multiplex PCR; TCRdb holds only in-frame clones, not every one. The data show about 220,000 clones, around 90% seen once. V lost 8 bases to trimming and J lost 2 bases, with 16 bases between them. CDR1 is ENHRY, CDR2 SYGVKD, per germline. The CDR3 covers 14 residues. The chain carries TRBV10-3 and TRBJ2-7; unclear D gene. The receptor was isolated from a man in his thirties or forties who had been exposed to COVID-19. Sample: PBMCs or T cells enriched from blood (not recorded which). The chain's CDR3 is CAIRASENTYEQYF. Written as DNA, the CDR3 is TGTGCCATCCGAGCGAGCGAGAATACCTACGAGCAGTACTTC.